The sequence of this T cell receptor beta chain was determined in a study of T cells in Graves' hyperthyroidism and ophthalmopathy (dated by TCRdb to the late 2010s). Study-level background: Peripheral blood samples were taken at initial diagnosis, before any treatment was given. A discovery cohort of roughly 96 patients, fewer than 50 with Graves' ophthalmopathy and about 58 with stable Graves' hyperthyroidism, was used to find distinguishing TCR V-J signatures. Prospective prediction of ophthalmopathy was tested in an independent validation cohort of 18 to 20 hyperthyroidism patients and some 17 patients who later progressed to ophthalmopathy. The 75 to 100 discovery patients were randomly split 7:3 into training and test sets. The study also compared thyroid tissue and blood T-cell repertoires from several Graves' hyperthyroidism patients. Once sampling was done, hyperthyroidism patients were given methimazole at a starting dose of 30 mg daily, whereas ophthalmopathy patients were given high-dose intravenous methylprednisolone. According to the paper, TCR Vbeta CDR3 sequencing was carried out on around 140 peripheral blood samples, which came from over 40 ophthalmopathy, some 73 hyperthyroidism and roughly 17 progressor patients.

This clonotype came up many times. There is no known antigen for this receptor. Qualities for individual bases were not recorded, and no much larger clone is one base off. V loses 5 bases, J loses 5 bases, and the germline ends lie 15 bases apart. The CDR3 runs 13 residues from the cysteine to the phenylalanine. Only the CDR3 region is kept as DNA, spanning 39 bases read in frame from base 1. The germline V gene (reference sequence) provides CDR1 DFQATT and CDR2 SNEGSKA. Ophthalmopathy patients had moderately to severely active disease, Clinical Activity Score of at least 3, NOSPECS grade of at least 4, and duration under 3 months. Exclusion was applied to patients with uncontrolled infections, other autoimmune diseases, pregnancy or lactation. Clinical symptoms, serum thyroxine and TRAb, thyroid ultrasound, and orbital computed tomography formed the basis for the diagnoses. Ficoll-Paque density gradient centrifugation was used to isolate PBMCs from around 10 ml of fresh peripheral blood. Total RNA was extracted with Trizol reagent, and quality was checked on an Agilent 2100 Bioanalyzer.

The TCR beta CDR3 regions were amplified from RNA transcripts. The TCR CDR3 was subjected to a first round of RT-PCR using the HTBI primer set and the Qiagen OneStep RT-PCR kit. The libraries were constructed in a second round of multiplex PCR and then size-selected and purified. Sequencing of the libraries was done on an Illumina HiSeq2000 using paired-end 100 bp reads. In the source study's methods: SOAPnuke was used to process the raw data, removing reads that contained adapters or uncalled bases, had a mean Phred below 15, or lacked an exact match to the constant primer or identifier. High-quality paired reads were merged using COPE v1.2.5, and each unique nucleotide sequence was defined as a clonotype. MiTCR v1.1 was used to align the clonotypes against IMGT TRBV, TRBD and TRBJ reference segments. Only V-J combinations with frequency above 0.0001, covering roughly 99% of repertoires, were analysed. A TCS score was defined as the ratio of F50 (clonal expansion) to E x V (chaos), with BLOSUM62-based TCRdist applied between CDR3 peptides within each V-J. Welch's t-statistics and random forest reduced 500 to 550 V-J features to fewer than 15, which were used in a naive Bayes classifier (R e1071). In TCRdb, the public reads were trimmed at Q25 with fastp and aligned with MiXCR, with productive beta chains retained. When rows share a CDR3 protein, they turn into one entry using the most common DNA and genes. What appears here as the V and J calls and clone size reflects TCRdb's work, not the paper's. Here the sample has some 370,000 distinct CDR3 sequences; around an eighth occur a single time. Jointly, the top ten make up 28% of the sample.

The full study reports these points: Sample size was not statistically predetermined, and investigators were not blinded to group allocation. A model built on a 13 V-J signature distinguished ophthalmopathy from stable hyperthyroidism, reaching about 88% sensitivity and approximately 83% specificity in cross-validation and 80%/75% in testing. Blood samples also contained most of the expanded thyroid clonotypes (frequency above 0.001), which suggests that blood repertoires may reflect thyroid immune responses. In validation, progression to ophthalmopathy was predicted by the model with more than 65% sensitivity and 72.22% specificity, a median of roughly 6 months before onset.

Source material: blood. The origin of this receptor is a man in his fifties with Graves' ophthalmopathy. The chain uses TRBV20-1 and TRBJ1-2; TRBD1 is a weak D gene call, 5 bases matching. The DNA reads TGCAGTGCTCTGCGGGAGGGGAGGTATGGCTACACCTTC. Protein translation: CSALREGRYGYTF.